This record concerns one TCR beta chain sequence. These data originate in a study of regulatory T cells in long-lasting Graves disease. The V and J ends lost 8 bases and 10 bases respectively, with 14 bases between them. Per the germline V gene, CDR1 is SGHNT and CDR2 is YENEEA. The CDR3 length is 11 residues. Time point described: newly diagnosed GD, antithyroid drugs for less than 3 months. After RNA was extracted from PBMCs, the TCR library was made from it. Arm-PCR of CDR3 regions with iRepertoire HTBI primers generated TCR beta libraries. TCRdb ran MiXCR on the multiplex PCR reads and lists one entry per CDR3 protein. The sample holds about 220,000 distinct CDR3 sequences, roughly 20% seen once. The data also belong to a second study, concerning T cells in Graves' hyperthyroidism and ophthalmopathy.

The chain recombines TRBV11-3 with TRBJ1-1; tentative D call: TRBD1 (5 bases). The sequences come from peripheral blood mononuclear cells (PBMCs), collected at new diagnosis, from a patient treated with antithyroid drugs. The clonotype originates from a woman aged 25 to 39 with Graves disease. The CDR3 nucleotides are TGTGCCAGCCGATTAGCGGGGGGAGCTTTCTTT. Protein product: CASRLAGGAFF.